The entry that follows covers one T cell receptor beta chain sequence. Its cognate antigen is unknown. Each CDR3 protein gets one entry after TCRdb re-called the 5' RACE reads with MiXCR. The top ten hold about 10% of the sample, which has under 250,000 distinct CDR3 sequences, about 27% seen once. The sample comes from a study of T-cell memory formation after mild COVID-19. Study-level findings and limits: Pre-infection memory held some responding clones, suggesting pre-existing cross-reactive T cells responded.

The sequencing input was PBMCs or a T cell subset sorted from them (not recorded which). The receptor comes from an adult woman who had mild COVID-19 (a few samples of this study predate the infection). Cell type and time point are not known.

The CDR3 reads CASSVVGDEQFF. The CDR3 region has the DNA TGTGCCAGCAGCGTAGTGGGGGATGAGCAGTTCTTC. The V call is TRBV9, the J call TRBJ2-1; perhaps D is TRBD1 or TRBD2 (5 bases each). The V end was cut by 0 bases, the J end by 8 bases, with 6 bases between. The CDR3 loop spans 12 amino acids. Germline V gene sequence: CDR1 SGDLS, CDR2 YYNGEE.